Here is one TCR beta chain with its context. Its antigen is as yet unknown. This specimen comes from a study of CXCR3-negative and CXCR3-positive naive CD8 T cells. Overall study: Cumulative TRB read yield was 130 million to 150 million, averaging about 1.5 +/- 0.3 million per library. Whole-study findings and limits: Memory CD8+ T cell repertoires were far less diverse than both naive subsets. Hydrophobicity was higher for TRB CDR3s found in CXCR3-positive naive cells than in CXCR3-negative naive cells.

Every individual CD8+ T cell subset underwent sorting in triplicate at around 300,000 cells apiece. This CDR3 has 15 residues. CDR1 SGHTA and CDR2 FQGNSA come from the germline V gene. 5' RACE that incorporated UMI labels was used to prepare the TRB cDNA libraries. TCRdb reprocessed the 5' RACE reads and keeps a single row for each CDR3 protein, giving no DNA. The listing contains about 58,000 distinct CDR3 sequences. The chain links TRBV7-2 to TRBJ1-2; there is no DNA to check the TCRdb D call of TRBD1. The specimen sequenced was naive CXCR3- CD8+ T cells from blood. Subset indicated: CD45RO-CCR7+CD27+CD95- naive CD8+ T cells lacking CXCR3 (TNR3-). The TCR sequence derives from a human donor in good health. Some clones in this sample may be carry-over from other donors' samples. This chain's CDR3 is CASSEYRPANYGYTF.